This T cell receptor beta chain emerged from a study of cytomegalovirus exposure and HLA in healthy donors. Whole-study context: Sequencing of some 190 million T cells in an earlier analysis found 95 million to 120 million unique TCR beta sequences.

J was trimmed by 3 bases and V by 7 bases; bases with no gene match: 9. The CDR3 contains 18 residues. Germline V lookup: CDR1 SGHRS, CDR2 YFSETQ. This PCR relied on a set of 60 Vbeta primers and 13 Jbeta primers. Methods used by the authors: Counted up in a later analysis, unique TCR beta chains came to some 80 million, with around 10 million shared. TCRdb's table, derived via immunoSEQ multiplex PCR, lists solely in-frame clones and lacks some. V and J calls and clone size come straight from that table; D and trimming were deduced from the DNA. The sample yields approximately 170,000 clones, roughly 73% seen once.

The receptor was derived from a female donor in good health and CMV-seronegative. The chain employs TRBV5-1 and TRBJ2-2, with 16 nucleotides matching TRBD2. Sequenced input: PBMCs. The CDR3 loop is CASCLGTSGRAYTGELFF. The CDR3 nucleotides are TGCGCCAGCTGCCTCGGGACTAGCGGGAGGGCTTACACCGGGGAGCTGTTTTTT.